This T cell receptor beta chain is drawn from a study of blood T cell repertoires in COVID-19. Study background: Both acute and convalescent COVID-19 samples were obtained from the United States, Italy and Spain.

As originally analysed: Reference gene primer amplification in the assay estimated nucleated cell counts. The method was immunoSEQ multiplex PCR; TCRdb's version includes in-frame clones alone and lacks a portion of them. V and J calls and clone size are copied from that table; D and trimming were computed from the DNA. The sample carries 270,000 or so clones, about 89% recorded once. The V segment lost 5 bases and the J segment 2 bases; nucleotides outside the gene matches: 10. Germline CDR1 SGHDN, CDR2 FVKESK. This CDR3 spans 18 amino acids. The gene calls are TRBV14 and TRBJ2-2; 11 bases are a match to TRBD1. The origin of this receptor is a middle-aged man with active or convalescent COVID-19. The sequenced sample consisted of peripheral blood. This chain's CDR3 is CASSFRRDRGINTGELFF. DNA for the CDR3: TGTGCCAGCAGCTTCCGAAGGGACAGGGGGATTAACACCGGGGAGCTGTTTTTT.